This T cell receptor (beta chain) came from a study of blood T cell repertoires in COVID-19. CDR3 length equals 17 residues. V gave up 5 bases and J gave up 8 bases; unmatched junction bases: 13. CDR1 MGHRA and CDR2 YSYEKL come from the germline V gene. Per the original methods: Using reference gene primer amplification, nucleated cell counts were estimated. This table comes from immunoSEQ multiplex PCR, and its TCRdb copy is limited to in-frame clones, with some not included. That table supplies the V and J calls and clone size; D and trimming were determined from the DNA. The sample carries around 300,000 clones, about 89% recorded once.

This clonotype was sampled from a woman between 35 and 50 years old who had recovered from COVID-19. The specimen sequenced was PBMCs or T cells enriched from blood (not recorded which). The chain has TRBV4-1 and TRBJ1-6; 9 bases align to TRBD1. The CDR3 region has the DNA TGCGCCAGCAGCTCTCAACCGGGACAGGGTTCTTATTCACCCCTCCACTTT. Translation: CASSSQPGQGSYSPLHF.